These 21 T cell receptor beta chains were all obtained from the same sample, sequenced in a study of T cell responses to AZD1222 COVID-19 vaccine. This table comes from immunoSEQ multiplex PCR, and its TCRdb copy is limited to in-frame clones, with some not included. The table records roughly 100,000 clones, around 87% of them present only once. Sequencing was performed on peripheral blood, taken on day 0 of AZD1222 vaccination. These receptors were taken from an adult in good health.

This clone came up a few times. This chain joins TRBV27 and TRBJ1-6, with D unresolved. This CDR3 is built from 16 residues. V was clipped by 4 bases and J by 5 bases, with 15 bases between them. Germline loops: CDR1 MNHEY, CDR2 SMNVEV (reference sequence). The CDR3 coding sequence is TGTGCCAGCAGTTCTACGCGACCTAGGAATAATTCACCCCTCCACTTT. It specifies CASSSTRPRNNSPLHF.

For the CDR3, the DNA is TGTGCCTGGAGTGTTAATGATAGGAACATTCAGTACTTC. Translating gives CAWSVNDRNIQYF. The genes are TRBV30 and TRBJ2-4; D is unclear. V was cut by 0 bases and J by 7 bases, with 10 bases left in between. The CDR3 totals 13 residues. The germline V gene has CDR1 GTSNPN and CDR2 SVGIG (reference sequence).

This clone was found many times. The chain recombines TRBV11-2 with TRBJ1-1; 7 nucleotides agree with TRBD1. Trimming removed 5 bases from V and 8 bases from J; junction bases left unmatched: 8. The CDR3 runs 13 residues. Germline values: CDR1 SGHAT, CDR2 FQNNGV. The CDR3 loop is CASSPGDRREAFF. Here the CDR3 DNA reads TGTGCCAGCAGCCCCGGGGACAGAAGGGAAGCTTTCTTT.

The rearrangement uses TRBV6-6 and TRBJ1-6, with 8 bases lining up with TRBD1. V shed 10 bases, J shed 0 bases, and the junction held 5 bases outside the gene matches. The CDR3 contains 15 residues. The germline V gene has CDR1 MNHNY and CDR2 SVGAGI (reference sequence). The CDR3 DNA sequence: TGTGCCACAACAGGGGGGAGCTCCTATAATTCACCCCTCCACTTT. It codes for CATTGGSSYNSPLHF.

The chain uses TRBV5-1 and TRBJ2-1; TRBD1 or TRBD2 may be the D gene (5 bases each). Deletions cut 4 bases from V and 5 bases from J, with 13 bases between. CDR1 SGHRS and CDR2 YFSETQ come from the germline V gene. CDR3 length: 14 residues. Here the CDR3 DNA reads TGCGCCAGCAGCCCCGGGACGGTGAACAATGAGCAGTTCTTC. Translating gives CASSPGTVNNEQFF.

This chain joins TRBV20-1 and TRBJ2-1; possible D gene TRBD2, 6 bases. The germline V and J ends were trimmed by 7 bases and 5 bases, with 9 bases remaining between them. This CDR3 region has 11 residues. CDR1 DFQATT and CDR2 SNEGSKA come from the germline V gene (reference sequence). The CDR3 bases are TGCAGTGGGCGGGGAAACAATGAGCAGTTCTTC. Translated: CSGRGNNEQFF.

This clone was detected once. This chain links TRBV6-2 or TRBV6-3 with TRBJ1-5; D is ambiguous. V lost 4 bases and J 1 base, leaving 11 bases between the germline ends. Germline assignment: CDR1 MNHEY and CDR2 SVGEGT. The CDR3 spans 15 residues. In nucleotides, the CDR3 is TGTGCCAGCAGTTTCACAGATTTCAGCAATCAGCCCCAGCATTTT. It translates to CASSFTDFSNQPQHF.

The chain links TRBV7-9 to TRBJ2-7; TRBD2 matches at 8 bases. V gave up 3 bases and J gave up 2 bases; unmatched junction bases: 9. The germline CDR1 and CDR2 sequences are SEHNR and FQNEAQ (reference sequence). CDR3 length: 16 residues. Written as DNA, the CDR3 is TGTGCCAGCAGCTTCAATAAAGCGGGAGATCCCTACGAGCAGTACTTC. Its protein product is CASSFNKAGDPYEQYF. Full variable domain (missing parts from reference TRBV7-9 and TRBJ2-7): DTGVSQNPRHKITKRGQNVTFRCDPISEHNRLYWYRQTLGQGPEFLTYFQNEAQLEKSRLLSDRFSAERPKGSFSTLEIQRTEQGDSAMYLCASSFNKAGDPYEQYFGPGTRLTVT.

This chain links TRBV5-4 with TRBJ2-3, with D possibly being TRBD1 or TRBD2 (6 bases each). The CDR3 covers 14 residues. V gave up 0 bases and J gave up 6 bases, with 11 bases separating them. Germline V CDR1 and CDR2: SGHNT, YYREEE (reference sequence). CDR3 region: CASSLAGAGDTQYF. In nucleotides, the CDR3 is TGTGCCAGCAGCTTGGCGGGGGCTGGTGATACGCAGTATTTT.

In its sample, this clone was seen a few times. The V and J genes are TRBV4-1 and TRBJ2-7; 9 bases match TRBD1. This CDR3 has 14 residues. With V trimmed by 4 bases and J by 6 bases, 7 bases remained unmatched. CDR1 is MGHRA and CDR2 is YSYEKL in the germline V gene. CDR3 loop: CASSLDRGRGEQYF. In nucleotides, the CDR3 is TGCGCCAGCAGCCTGGACAGGGGACGGGGCGAGCAGTACTTC.

Comments on this clone: Relative to the germline gene, one junction end is altered; a read error may explain this. The V and J genes are TRBV7-2 and TRBJ2-1; 8 bases are shared with TRBD1. The CDR3 runs 15 residues. Germline lookup yields CDR1 SGHTA and CDR2 FQGNSA. The CDR3 is CASSLDRGPYNEQFF. The CDR3, as DNA: TGTGCCAGCAGTTTAGACAGGGGTCCCTACAATGAGCAGTTCTTC.

The V and J genes are TRBV7-2 and TRBJ2-2, with 13 bases that match TRBD2. The CDR3 is 17 residues long. Germline CDR1 reads SGHTA; CDR2 reads FQGNSA. Germline trimming cut 6 bases from V and 7 bases from J; bases unmatched to any gene: 11. CDR3 sequence: CASSPTSGGALGGELFF. DNA for the CDR3: TGTGCCAGCAGTCCCACTAGCGGGGGGGCCTTAGGCGGGGAGCTGTTTTTT.

The V gene is TRBV5-1, the J gene TRBJ2-5, with D tentatively TRBD1 or TRBD2 (6 bases each). V gave up 2 bases and J gave up 0 bases, with 8 bases separating them. Germline values: CDR1 SGHRS, CDR2 YFSETQ. The CDR3 is made up of 14 amino acids. The CDR3 here is CASSLGGYQETQYF. CDR3 DNA: TGCGCCAGCAGCTTAGGGGGGTACCAAGAGACCCAGTACTTC.

This clone has more than one count but fewer than ten. The chain employs TRBV6-5 and TRBJ1-6; weak D call: TRBD1 (5 bases). Germline-derived CDR1 and CDR2 are MNHEY and SVGAGI. Trimming took 2 bases from V and 7 from J, leaving 12 bases between them. The CDR3 is 15 residues long. In DNA, the CDR3 is TGTGCCAGCAGTTACAGGGGTCTAGGGAATTCACCCCTCCACTTT. Its protein is CASSYRGLGNSPLHF.

The V gene is TRBV7-9, the J gene TRBJ2-1, with 9 bases aligning to TRBD2. The CDR3 spans 15 residues. Trimming took 2 bases from V and 9 from J; bases not matched to a gene: 8. Germline V lookup: CDR1 SEHNR, CDR2 FQNEAQ (reference sequence). The CDR3 loop is CASSLTAGGVGEQFF. The CDR3 coding sequence is TGTGCCAGCAGCTTAACGGCGGGAGGGGTCGGTGAGCAGTTCTTC.

The CDR3 DNA reads as TGTGCCAGCACCGCACAGGGTGCTGAAGCTTTCTTT. Its translation is CASTAQGAEAFF. This chain joins TRBV28 and TRBJ1-1; TRBD1 is a possible D gene (6 bases). Germline CDR1 reads MDHEN; CDR2 reads SYDVKM. This CDR3 has 12 residues. The germline V and J ends were trimmed by 7 bases and 6 bases, with 12 bases remaining between them.

Turning to this clone: A junction end diverges from the germline sequence, so it may reflect a read error. This sequence joins TRBV9 and TRBJ2-5; TRBD2 is a possible D gene (5 bases). CDR3 size: 13 residues. Germline V gene data show CDR1 as SGDLS and CDR2 as YYNGEE. The CDR3 spells CASSVASQETQYF. DNA of the CDR3: TGTGCCAGCAGTGTAGCGTCTCAAGAGACCCAGTACTTC.

The V and J genes are TRBV5-6 and TRBJ2-7; 10 nucleotides agree with TRBD2. Germline V gene lookup returns CDR1 SGHDT and CDR2 YYEEEE. The CDR3 is made up of 15 amino acids. The V gene end was trimmed by 1 base and the J gene end by 0 bases; junction bases not matched to a gene: 1. CDR3 region: CASSLRTSGSYEQYF. CDR3 coding DNA: TGTGCCAGCAGCTTGAGGACTAGCGGCTCCTACGAGCAGTACTTC. Looking up the rest from reference TRBV5-6 and TRBJ2-7 gives the full variable domain: DAGVTQSPTHLIKTRGQQVTLRCSPKSGHDTVSWYQQALGQGPQFIFQYYEEEERQRGNFPDRFSGHQFPNYSSELNVNALLLGDSALYLCASSLRTSGSYEQYFGPGTRLTVT.

The CDR3, as DNA: TGTGCCAGCAGCTTGTCCCCGGGAATCCCTTCACCCCTCCACTTT. It encodes CASSLSPGIPSPLHF. V and J are TRBV5-8 and TRBJ1-6, with D hard to call. This CDR3 comprises 15 residues. The ends were cut back, 1 base at V and 9 bases at J, with 14 bases in the middle. CDR1 SGHTS and CDR2 YDEGEE come from the germline V gene.

The chain recombines TRBV7-3 with TRBJ1-2; 7 nucleotides line up with TRBD1. Unmatched junction bases numbered 16, after V lost 2 bases and J lost 7 bases. The germline V gene has CDR1 SGHTA and CDR2 FQGTGA. The CDR3 is made up of 17 amino acids. CDR3 nucleotides: TGTGCCAGCAGCTTAGACTCTGAGACAGGGAGCCGGGGTGGCTACACCTTC. Translating it yields CASSLDSETGSRGGYTF.

The J gene is TRBJ2-5, the V gene TRBV18; D not resolved. V was shortened by 3 bases and J by 4 bases, with 12 bases between the two germline ends. The CDR3 is 14 amino acids. The V gene's germline CDR1 is KGHSH and CDR2 LQKENI. The CDR3 sequence: CASSPPIRIETQYF. CDR3 in DNA: TGTGCCAGCTCACCTCCGATTAGGATAGAGACCCAGTACTTC. The full variable domain, its missing parts supplied by reference TRBV18 and TRBJ2-5, is NAGVMQNPRHLVRRRGQEARLRCSPMKGHSHVYWYRQLPEEGLKFMVYLQKENIIDESGMPKERFSAEFPKEGPSILRIQQVVRGDSAAYFCASSPPIRIETQYFGPGTRLLVL.